This T cell receptor (beta chain) was retrieved from a study of T cells in Graves' hyperthyroidism and ophthalmopathy. Turning to the study itself: Peripheral blood collection took place at initial diagnosis, before any treatment. Notes on the study in general: Also found in blood were most expanded thyroid clonotypes above 0.001.

Amplification of TCR beta CDR3 regions used RNA as the template. HTBI primers drove first-round RT-PCR of the TCR CDR3. TCRdb ran MiXCR on the multiplex PCR reads and lists one entry per CDR3 protein. The sample has hundreds of thousands of distinct CDR3 sequences, roughly 13% seen once; the top ten hold roughly 35%. Germline V lookup: CDR1 SGHDN, CDR2 FVKESK. The CDR3 runs to 14 residues. Patients were excluded for uncontrolled infection, other autoimmune disease, pregnancy or lactation. Notes on this clonotype: Its specificity is unknown. Germline and junction disagree at one end, which may indicate a read error.

The receptor comes from a woman aged 40 to 49 with Graves' ophthalmopathy. The sequenced material came from blood. The gene calls are TRBV14 and TRBJ1-6; a possible D gene is TRBD1 (5 bases). The CDR3 DNA reads as TGTGCCAGCAGCTGGGAGACAGCTAATTCACCCGTCCACTTT. It yields the protein CASSWETANSPVHF.